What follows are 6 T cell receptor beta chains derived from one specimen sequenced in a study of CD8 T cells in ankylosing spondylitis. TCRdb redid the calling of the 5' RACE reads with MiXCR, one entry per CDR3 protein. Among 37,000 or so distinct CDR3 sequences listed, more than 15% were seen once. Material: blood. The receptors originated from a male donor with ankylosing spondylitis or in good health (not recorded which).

DNA for the CDR3: TGTGCCAGCAGTTCCCAAGGGGACAGGGTGGATGGCTACACCTTC. Translation gives CASSSQGDRVDGYTF. The chain carries TRBV28 and TRBJ1-2, with 9 bases aligning to TRBD1. This CDR3 comprises 15 residues. Per the germline V gene, CDR1 is MDHEN and CDR2 is SYDVKM. V dropped 4 bases and J dropped 6; count of bases not matched to a gene: 9.

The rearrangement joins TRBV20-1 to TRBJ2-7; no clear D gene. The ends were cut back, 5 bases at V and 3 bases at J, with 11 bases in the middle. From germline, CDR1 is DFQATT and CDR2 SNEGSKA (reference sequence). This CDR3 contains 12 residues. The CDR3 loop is CSALSGVYEQYF. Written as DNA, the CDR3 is TGCAGTGCTCTCTCTGGAGTCTACGAGCAGTACTTC.

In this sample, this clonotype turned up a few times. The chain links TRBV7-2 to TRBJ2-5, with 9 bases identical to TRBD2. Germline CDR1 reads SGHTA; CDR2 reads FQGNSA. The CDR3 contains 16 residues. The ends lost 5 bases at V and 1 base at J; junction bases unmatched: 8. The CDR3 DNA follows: TGTGCCAGCAGCCGCCTTCCGGGACTAGCCCAAGAGACCCAGTACTTC. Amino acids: CASSRLPGLAQETQYF.

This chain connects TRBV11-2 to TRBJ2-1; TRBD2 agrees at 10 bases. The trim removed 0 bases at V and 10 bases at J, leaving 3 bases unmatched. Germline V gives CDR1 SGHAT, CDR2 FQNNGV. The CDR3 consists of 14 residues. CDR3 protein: CASSLDPTSGEQFF. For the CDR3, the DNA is TGTGCCAGCAGCTTAGATCCGACTAGCGGGGAGCAGTTCTTC.

The CDR3 reads CASSLSMGTWQYF. The CDR3 bases are TGTGCCAGCAGTTTATCCATGGGGACATGGCAGTATTTT. This chain connects TRBV12-3 or TRBV12-4 to TRBJ2-3; TRBD1 is a possible D gene (6 bases). This CDR3 has 13 residues. Trimming removed 2 bases from V and 11 bases from J, with 14 bases in between.

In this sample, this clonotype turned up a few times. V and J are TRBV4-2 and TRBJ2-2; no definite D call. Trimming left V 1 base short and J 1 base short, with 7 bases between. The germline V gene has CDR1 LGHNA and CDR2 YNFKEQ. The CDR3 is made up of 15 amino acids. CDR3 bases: TGTGCCAGCAGCCAAGGGGCCCGGAACACCGGGGAGCTGTTTTTT. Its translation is CASSQGARNTGELFF.